This T cell receptor beta chain was retrieved from a study of T cells in localized non-small cell lung cancer. Measured with immunoSEQ multiplex PCR; TCRdb has only the in-frame clones, and not every one. The sample contains 25,000 to 30,000 clones, over 80% of which appear only once. The study, taken as a whole, reports: Uninvolved adjacent lung showed the highest T cell clonality, exceeding tumor.

CDR1 is SEHNR and CDR2 is FQNEAQ in the germline V gene (reference sequence). V was clipped by 5 bases and J by 7 bases, with 17 bases between them. The CDR3 is 15 residues long. As to this clone: The target antigen is unknown.

The source of this sequence is a woman aged 40-75 years with stage III lung adenocarcinoma. The sample consisted of peripheral blood mononuclear cells, taken before any cancer treatment. This rearrangement joins TRBV7-9 to TRBJ1-4; D might be TRBD1 (6 bases). The CDR3 sequence: CASSPTTGRGEKLFF. CDR3 nucleotides: TGTGCCAGCAGCCCGACAACAGGGAGGGGTGAAAAACTGTTTTTT. The whole variable domain, filled in from reference TRBV7-9 and TRBJ1-4, reads DTGVSQNPRHKITKRGQNVTFRCDPISEHNRLYWYRQTLGQGPEFLTYFQNEAQLEKSRLLSDRFSAERPKGSFSTLEIQRTEQGDSAMYLCASSPTTGRGEKLFFGSGTQLSVL.